Shown below are 16 T cell receptor beta chains from a single sample sequenced in a study of blood T cell repertoires in COVID-19 (dated by TCRdb to 2020 to 2021). The receptor library was made with the immunoSEQ multiplex PCR assay. TCRdb took this table from immuneACCESS and kept in-frame rearrangements with V and J called. Such tables lack part of the clones; where checked against another copy, unresolved V genes explain under half of the gap, and the rest is unexplained. Across this sample there are around 130,000 clones, with roughly four fifths seen only once. Of the sample, approximately 20% falls within the top ten clones. The sequencing sample was made of PBMCs or T cells enriched from blood (not recorded which). These receptors originate from a young man who had recovered from COVID-19.

In its sample, this clone was seen many times. This sequence joins TRBV5-4 and TRBJ2-6, with a weak D call TRBD1 (6 bases). The CDR3 runs 14 residues. Looked up from germline, CDR1 is SGHNT and CDR2 is YYREEE (reference sequence). The germline V and J ends were trimmed by 4 bases and 4 bases, with 9 bases remaining between them. This CDR3 reads CASSPGDGANVLTF. In DNA, the CDR3 is TGTGCCAGCAGCCCAGGGGACGGGGCCAACGTCCTGACTTTC.

This chain connects TRBV6-2 or TRBV6-3 to TRBJ1-2; 9 positions match TRBD1. Germline CDR1 reads MNHEY; CDR2 reads SVGEGT. CDR3 length: 15 residues. V trimming: 0 bases; J trimming: 2 bases; junction bases outside the gene matches: 1. The CDR3 coding sequence is TGTGCCAGCAGTTACTCCACAGGGGGCAACTATGGCTACACCTTC. This gives the protein CASSYSTGGNYGYTF.

This clone has a handful of counts. This sequence joins TRBV10-1 and TRBJ2-7; 10 nucleotides align to TRBD1. The CDR3 is 14 amino acids. Germline CDR1 WNHNN, CDR2 SYGVQD (reference sequence). The V and J ends lost 6 bases and 2 bases, in that order; junction bases with no gene match: 4. CDR3 in DNA: TGCGCCAGCAGAGCCGGGACAGGGGCCTACGAGCAGTACTTC. Translating it yields CASRAGTGAYEQYF.

The chain links TRBV23-1 to TRBJ1-4, with D perhaps TRBD1 (5 bases). TRBV23-1 qualifies as an ORF whose function is uncertain. The CDR3 runs to 16 residues. Trimming took off 2 bases at V and 8 bases at J, with 18 bases between the two ends. CDR3 DNA: TGCGCCAGCAGTCAAGTTTTGAGGCAGGGTCAAGAAAAACTGTTTTTT. This gives the protein CASSQVLRQGQEKLFF.

The chain uses TRBV5-6 and TRBJ2-1; 12 bases map to TRBD2. V lost 1 base, J lost 9 bases, and 5 bases stayed unmatched. This CDR3 spans 15 amino acids. Germline assignment: CDR1 SGHDT and CDR2 YYEEEE. The chain's CDR3 is CASSLPSGRAGEQFF. DNA of the CDR3: TGTGCCAGCAGCTTGCCTAGCGGGAGGGCCGGTGAGCAGTTCTTC.

CDR3 DNA: TGTGCCAGCAGCTTGGAAGACAGGGGACGGTCACCCCTCCACTTT. Protein sequence: CASSLEDRGRSPLHF. The chain combines TRBV5-5 with TRBJ1-6; 8 bases agree with TRBD1. This CDR3 contains 15 residues. Germline values: CDR1 SGHKS, CDR2 YYEKEE (reference sequence). V trimming: 0 bases; J trimming: 10 bases; junction bases outside the gene matches: 6.

This clone appeared many times. The CDR3 DNA sequence: TGTGCCAGCAGTCCTTCTAGCGGGGGAAACAATGAGCAGTTCTTC. It encodes CASSPSSGGNNEQFF. The V gene is TRBV2, the J gene TRBJ2-1; 10 bases line up with TRBD2. Trimming cost V 5 bases and J 5 bases; bases outside gene matches: 6. CDR1 is SNHLY and CDR2 is FYNNEI in the germline V gene. This CDR3 has 15 amino acids.

CDR3 residues: CASTTTSTDTQYF. CDR3 in DNA: TGTGCCAGCACGACTACTAGCACAGATACGCAGTATTTT. This sequence joins TRBV12-3 or TRBV12-4 and TRBJ2-3; a possible D gene is TRBD2 (5 bases). The V gene lost 7 bases and the J gene lost 0 bases, with 8 bases spanning the gap. The CDR3 is 13 amino acids.

The chain has TRBV27 and TRBJ1-3, with 8 nucleotides matching TRBD1. This CDR3 has 16 residues. J was trimmed by 4 bases and V by 5 bases; bases with no gene match: 10. The germline gives CDR1 MNHEY, CDR2 SMNVEV (reference sequence). As DNA, the CDR3 is TGTGCCAGCAGTCCAAGGACAGGGTCAGAGGGAAACACCATATATTTT. Its protein is CASSPRTGSEGNTIYF.

The V and J genes are TRBV6-5 and TRBJ2-2; possibly TRBD1 for D (6 bases). Germline CDR1 and CDR2: MNHEY and SVGAGI. This CDR3 spans 14 amino acids. V dropped 6 bases and J dropped 0 bases, with 8 bases sitting between them. CDR3 DNA sequence: TGTGCCAGCAGGGACAGTCCGAACACCGGGGAGCTGTTTTTT. This codes for CASRDSPNTGELFF.

This clone was observed a few times. V is TRBV6-1 and J is TRBJ2-1; D may be TRBD1 (6 bases). The CDR3 has 16 amino acids. Looked up from germline, CDR1 is MNHNS and CDR2 is SASEGT. V was trimmed by 1 base and J by 0 bases, leaving 10 bases between them. As DNA, the CDR3 is TGTGCCAGCAGTGAAGAAGGGGACACCTCCTACAATGAGCAGTTCTTC. Protein product: CASSEEGDTSYNEQFF.

This chain connects TRBV2 to TRBJ2-7; TRBD2 agrees at 7 bases. CDR1 and CDR2 (germline): SNHLY, FYNNEI. The CDR3 extends over 15 amino acids. V trimming: 5 bases; J trimming: 1 base; junction bases outside the gene matches: 8. CDR3 residues: CASSSGTKVSYEQYV. The CDR3 DNA sequence: TGTGCCAGCAGTTCCGGGACTAAGGTGTCCTACGAGCAGTACGTC.

This clone was counted only a few times. The chain joins TRBV5-6 to TRBJ2-1; possibly TRBD2 for D (5 bases). CDR3 size: 15 residues. Germline CDR1 reads SGHDT; CDR2 reads YYEEEE. V was trimmed by 1 base and J by 6 bases, leaving 14 bases between them. The CDR3 DNA sequence: TGTGCCAGCAGCTTGAGGGCTCTCCGGGGCAATGAGCAGTTCTTC. Amino acids: CASSLRALRGNEQFF.

V and J are TRBV19 and TRBJ1-5; D unclear. The CDR3 length is 17 residues. Trimming left V 3 bases short and J 5 bases short, with 20 bases between. Germline CDR1 LNHDA, CDR2 SQIVND (reference sequence). This chain's CDR3 is CASSIRSIGLFDQPQHF. The DNA for the CDR3 is TGTGCCAGTAGTATTCGTTCGATCGGTTTGTTCGATCAGCCCCAGCATTTT.

This rearrangement joins TRBV7-6 to TRBJ2-5; possible D gene TRBD2, 5 bases. Trimming pared 11 bases from V and 5 bases from J, leaving 18 bases between. The CDR3 consists of 13 residues. Germline values: CDR1 SGHVS, CDR2 FNYEAQ. In DNA form, the CDR3 reads TGTGCCGGTCAGCCCCACTCGGGGGAGACCCAGTACTTC. Translated, it gives CAGQPHSGETQYF. The complete variable domain, with remaining parts taken from reference TRBV7-6 and TRBJ2-5, reads GAGVSQSPRYKVTKRGQDVALRCDPISGHVSLYWYRQALGQGPEFLTYFNYEAQQDKSGLPNDRFSAERPEGSISTLTIQRTEQRDSAMYRCAGQPHSGETQYFGPGTRLLVL.

V usage is TRBV19 and J usage is TRBJ2-1; 11 bases line up with TRBD2. The CDR3 consists of 17 residues. With V trimmed by 1 base and J by 6 bases, 8 bases remained unmatched. The V gene's germline CDR1 is LNHDA and CDR2 SQIVND (reference sequence). CDR3 sequence reads: CASSIGGRLAGTNEQFF. CDR3 DNA: TGTGCCAGTAGTATAGGAGGGAGACTAGCGGGGACCAATGAGCAGTTCTTC.